This T cell receptor beta chain derives from a study of blood T cells in healthy people across ages. A remark on this clonotype: Antigen: not known.

Combining a sample-barcoded 5' primer with a J-beta primer mix, a second PCR ran for about 7 to 12 cycles. TCRdb ran MiXCR on the 5' RACE reads and lists one entry per CDR3 protein. Among about 830,000 distinct CDR3 sequences listed, roughly 60% were seen once. The CDR3 loop spans 15 amino acids. Per the germline V gene, CDR1 is LGHNA and CDR2 is YSLEER. Notes on the study in general: More naive CD4+ cells and higher diversity marked long-lived donors relative to aged donors.

Material for sequencing was blood. The chain recombines TRBV4-3 with TRBJ2-5, with TRBD2 matching over 7 bases. The J call may be faulty, since TRBJ2-7 better matches the DNA end. The TCR sequence derives from a young man in good health. CDR3: CASSQVWDYLYEQYF. The CDR3 coding sequence is TGCGCCAGCAGCCAAGTGTGGGACTACCTATACGAGCAGTACTTC.